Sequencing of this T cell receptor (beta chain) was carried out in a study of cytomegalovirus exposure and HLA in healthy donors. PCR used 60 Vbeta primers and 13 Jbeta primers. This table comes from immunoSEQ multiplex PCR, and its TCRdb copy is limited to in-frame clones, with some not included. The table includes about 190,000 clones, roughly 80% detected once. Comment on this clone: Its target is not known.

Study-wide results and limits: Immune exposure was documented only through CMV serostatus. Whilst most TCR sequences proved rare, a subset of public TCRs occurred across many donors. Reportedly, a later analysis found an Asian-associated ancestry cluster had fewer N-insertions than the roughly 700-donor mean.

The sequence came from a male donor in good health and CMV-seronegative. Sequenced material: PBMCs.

The CDR3 DNA sequence: TGTGCCAGCAGCCAAGATCCTCCACTAGCGGGAGGTGCGAACACCGGGGAGCTGTTTTTT. This sequence encodes CASSQDPPLAGGANTGELFF. The chain employs TRBV4-2 and TRBJ2-2, with 12 bases that match TRBD2. Germline V gene data show CDR1 as LGHNA and CDR2 as YNFKEQ. Trimming removed 0 bases from V and 0 bases from J; junction bases left unmatched: 8. The CDR3 has 20 residues.